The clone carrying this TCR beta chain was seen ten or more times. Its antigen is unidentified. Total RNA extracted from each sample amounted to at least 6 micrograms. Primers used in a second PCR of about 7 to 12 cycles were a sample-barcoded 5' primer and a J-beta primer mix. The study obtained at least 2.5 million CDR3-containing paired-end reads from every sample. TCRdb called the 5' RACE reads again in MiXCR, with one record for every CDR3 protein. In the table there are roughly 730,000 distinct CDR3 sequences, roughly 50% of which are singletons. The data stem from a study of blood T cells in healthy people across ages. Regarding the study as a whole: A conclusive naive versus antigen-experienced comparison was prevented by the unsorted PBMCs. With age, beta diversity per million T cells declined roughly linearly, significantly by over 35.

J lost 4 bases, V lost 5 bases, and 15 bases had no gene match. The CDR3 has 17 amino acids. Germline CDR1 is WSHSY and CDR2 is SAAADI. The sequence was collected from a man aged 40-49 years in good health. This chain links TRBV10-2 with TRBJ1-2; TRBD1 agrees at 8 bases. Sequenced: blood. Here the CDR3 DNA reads TGCGCCAGCAGTCCCGACAGTCCAAGGACAGGGACCTATGGCTACACCTTC. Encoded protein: CASSPDSPRTGTYGYTF.